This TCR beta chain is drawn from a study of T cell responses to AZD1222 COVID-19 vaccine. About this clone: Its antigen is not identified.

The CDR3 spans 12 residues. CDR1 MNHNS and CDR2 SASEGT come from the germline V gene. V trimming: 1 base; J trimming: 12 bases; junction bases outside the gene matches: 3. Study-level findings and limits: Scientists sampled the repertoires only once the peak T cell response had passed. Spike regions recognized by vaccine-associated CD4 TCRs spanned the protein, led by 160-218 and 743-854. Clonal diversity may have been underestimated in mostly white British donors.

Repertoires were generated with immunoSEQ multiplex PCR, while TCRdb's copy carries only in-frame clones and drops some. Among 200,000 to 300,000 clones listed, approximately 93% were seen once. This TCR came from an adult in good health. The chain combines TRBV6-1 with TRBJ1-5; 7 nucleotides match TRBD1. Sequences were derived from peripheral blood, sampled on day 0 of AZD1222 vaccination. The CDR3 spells CASSEVGTDQHF. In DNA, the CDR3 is TGTGCCAGCAGTGAAGTGGGGACAGACCAGCATTTT.